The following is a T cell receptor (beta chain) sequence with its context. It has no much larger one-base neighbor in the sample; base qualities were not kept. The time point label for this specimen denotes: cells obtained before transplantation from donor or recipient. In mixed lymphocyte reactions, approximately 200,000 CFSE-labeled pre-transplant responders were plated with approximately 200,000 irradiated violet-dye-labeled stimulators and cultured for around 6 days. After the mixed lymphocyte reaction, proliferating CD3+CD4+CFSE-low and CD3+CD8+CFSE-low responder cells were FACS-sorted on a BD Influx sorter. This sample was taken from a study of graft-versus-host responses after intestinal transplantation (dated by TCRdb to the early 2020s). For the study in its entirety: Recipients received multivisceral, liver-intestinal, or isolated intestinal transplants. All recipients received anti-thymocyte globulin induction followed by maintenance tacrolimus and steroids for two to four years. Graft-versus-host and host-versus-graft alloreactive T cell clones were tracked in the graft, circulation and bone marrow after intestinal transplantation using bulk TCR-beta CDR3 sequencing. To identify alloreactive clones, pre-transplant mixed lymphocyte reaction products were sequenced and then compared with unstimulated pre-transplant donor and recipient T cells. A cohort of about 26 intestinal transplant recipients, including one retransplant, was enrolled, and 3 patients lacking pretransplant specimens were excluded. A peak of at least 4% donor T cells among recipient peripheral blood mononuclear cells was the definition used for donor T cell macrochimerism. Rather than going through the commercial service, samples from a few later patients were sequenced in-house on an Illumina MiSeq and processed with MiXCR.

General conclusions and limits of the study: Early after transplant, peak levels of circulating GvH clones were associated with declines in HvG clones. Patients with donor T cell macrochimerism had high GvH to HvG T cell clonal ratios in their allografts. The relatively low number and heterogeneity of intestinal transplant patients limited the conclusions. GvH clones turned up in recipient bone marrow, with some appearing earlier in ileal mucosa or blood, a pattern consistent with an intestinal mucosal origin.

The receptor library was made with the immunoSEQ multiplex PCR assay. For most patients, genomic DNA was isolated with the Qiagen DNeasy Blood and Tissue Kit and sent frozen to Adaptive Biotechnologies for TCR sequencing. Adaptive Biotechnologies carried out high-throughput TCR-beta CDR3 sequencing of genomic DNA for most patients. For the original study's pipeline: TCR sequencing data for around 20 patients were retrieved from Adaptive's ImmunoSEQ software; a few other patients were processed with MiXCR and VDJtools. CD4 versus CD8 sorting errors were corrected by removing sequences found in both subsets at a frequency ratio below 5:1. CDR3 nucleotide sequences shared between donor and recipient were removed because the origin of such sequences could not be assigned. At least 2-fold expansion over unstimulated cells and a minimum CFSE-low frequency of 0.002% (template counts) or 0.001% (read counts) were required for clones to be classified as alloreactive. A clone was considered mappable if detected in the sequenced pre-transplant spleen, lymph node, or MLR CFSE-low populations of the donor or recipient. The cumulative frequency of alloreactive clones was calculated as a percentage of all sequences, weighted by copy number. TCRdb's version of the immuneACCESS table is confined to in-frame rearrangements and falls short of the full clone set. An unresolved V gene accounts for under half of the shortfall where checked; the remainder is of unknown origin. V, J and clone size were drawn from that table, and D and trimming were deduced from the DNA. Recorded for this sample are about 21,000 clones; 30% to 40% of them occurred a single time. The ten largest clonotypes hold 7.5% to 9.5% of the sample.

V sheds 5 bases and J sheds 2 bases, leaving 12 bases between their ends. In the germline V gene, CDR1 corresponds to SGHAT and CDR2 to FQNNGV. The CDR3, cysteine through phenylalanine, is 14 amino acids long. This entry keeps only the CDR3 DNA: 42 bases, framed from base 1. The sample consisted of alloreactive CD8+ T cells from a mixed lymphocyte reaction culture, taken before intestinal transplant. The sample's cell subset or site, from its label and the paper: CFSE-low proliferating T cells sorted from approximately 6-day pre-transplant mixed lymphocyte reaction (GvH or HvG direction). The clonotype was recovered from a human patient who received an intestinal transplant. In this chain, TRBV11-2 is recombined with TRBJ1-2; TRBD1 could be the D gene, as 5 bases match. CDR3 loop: CASSTRDGNYGYTF. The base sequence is TGTGCCAGCAGCACCCGGGACGGCAACTATGGCTACACCTTC.